The 18 T cell receptor beta chains below all came from one sample that was sequenced in a study of blood T cell repertoires in COVID-19. Data came from immunoSEQ multiplex PCR; TCRdb stores just in-frame clones and leaves some out. The table has around 200,000 clones, around nine tenths seen once. Sequenced: peripheral blood. The receptors shown here come from a man aged 60-69 years who had recovered from COVID-19.

This rearrangement joins TRBV7-8 to TRBJ2-5; TRBD2 might be the D (7 bases). CDR3 length: 17 amino acids. V gave up 5 bases and J gave up 4 bases, with 23 bases separating them. From germline, CDR1 is SGHVS and CDR2 FQNEAQ. CDR3 bases: TGTGCCAGCAGCCCCGCGGCGGGGGCCGCGGGTATAGAGACCCAGTACTTC. This encodes CASSPAAGAAGIETQYF.

The genes are TRBV4-3 and TRBJ2-1; 7 bases match TRBD2. The trim removed 3 bases at V and 4 bases at J, leaving 6 bases unmatched. Germline V gene sequence: CDR1 LGHNA, CDR2 YSLEER. CDR3 size: 15 residues. The chain's CDR3 is CASSHGGTGYNEQFF. CDR3 bases: TGCGCCAGCAGCCACGGGGGGACGGGATACAATGAGCAGTTCTTC.

The gene calls are TRBV5-4 and TRBJ2-5; 7 bases align to TRBD2. The CDR3 runs 15 residues. V dropped 3 bases and J dropped 1; count of bases not matched to a gene: 6. Germline-derived CDR1 and CDR2 are SGHNT and YYREEE (reference sequence). The CDR3 sequence: CASSYPREAQETQYF. CDR3 bases: TGTGCCAGCAGCTACCCCCGGGAGGCCCAAGAGACCCAGTACTTC.

The chain couples TRBV6-5 to TRBJ1-3; D unclear. The CDR3 covers 13 residues. The germline V and J ends were trimmed by 6 bases and 0 bases, with 6 bases remaining between them. The germline V gene encodes CDR1 MNHEY and CDR2 SVGAGI. CDR3 sequence (DNA): TGTGCCAGCAGACAGAGCTCTGGAAACACCATATATTTT. Amino acids: CASRQSSGNTIYF.

This clone was observed a single time. The chain joins TRBV24-1 to TRBJ2-1, with D unclear. The CDR3 has 15 amino acids. V lost 4 bases to trimming and J lost 0 bases, with 9 bases between them. The V gene's germline CDR1 is KGHDR and CDR2 SFDVKD. The CDR3 coding sequence is TGTGCCACCAGTGACCCCGTATCCTCCTACAATGAGCAGTTCTTC. Protein sequence: CATSDPVSSYNEQFF.

The V call is TRBV20-1, the J call TRBJ1-2; the D is unclear. CDR3 length equals 11 residues. V lost 8 bases to trimming and J lost 4 bases, with 11 bases between them. The germline V gene has CDR1 DFQATT and CDR2 SNEGSKA (reference sequence). The DNA for the CDR3 is TGCAGTCCTGGGGAGAGCTATGGCTACACCTTC. It encodes CSPGESYGYTF.

The chain joins TRBV19 to TRBJ1-5; no firm D call. Germline values: CDR1 LNHDA, CDR2 SQIVND (reference sequence). The CDR3 has 12 amino acids. Trimming pared 1 base from V and 7 bases from J, leaving 5 bases between. The CDR3: CASSIGRQPQHF. The CDR3 coding sequence is TGTGCCAGTAGTATAGGGAGGCAGCCCCAGCATTTT.

The chain employs TRBV3-1 (or the pseudogene TRBV3-2) and TRBJ1-3; maybe TRBD1 (6 bases). The V end was cut by 1 base, the J end by 0 bases, with 13 bases between. The CDR3 runs to 17 residues. Per the germline V gene, CDR1 is LGHDT and CDR2 is YNNKEL (reference sequence). The CDR3 reads CASSQVLTGISGNTIYF. The CDR3 DNA reads as TGTGCCAGCAGCCAAGTACTAACAGGGATCTCTGGAAACACCATATATTTT.

This rearrangement joins TRBV7-9 to TRBJ2-3; TRBD1 agrees at 7 bases. V was clipped by 0 bases and J by 2 bases; unmatched bases: 2. The germline V gene has CDR1 SEHNR and CDR2 FQNEAQ (reference sequence). The CDR3 length is 15 residues. This chain's CDR3 is CASSLATGYTDTQYF. The CDR3, as DNA: TGTGCCAGCAGCTTAGCGACAGGGTACACAGATACGCAGTATTTT.

The chain employs TRBV7-2 and TRBJ2-3, with D maybe TRBD2 (6 bases). Trimming stripped 4 bases from V and 0 bases from J, with 20 bases between. The CDR3 runs 18 residues. The germline V gene has CDR1 SGHTA and CDR2 FQGNSA. DNA for the CDR3: TGTGCCAGCAGCTATTCCCCCGGACTACTGACAAGCACAGATACGCAGTATTTT. It specifies CASSYSPGLLTSTDTQYF.

The V call is TRBV6-5, the J call TRBJ2-7; 7 positions agree with TRBD1. Looked up from germline, CDR1 is MNHEY and CDR2 is SVGAGI. CDR3 length: 16 amino acids. J gave up 4 bases and V 0 bases, and 9 bases lay outside the gene matches. The CDR3 DNA reads as TGTGCCAGCAGTTACTCACCGGGACAGAGATCGTACGAGCAGTACTTC. This codes for CASSYSPGQRSYEQYF.

This chain uses TRBV7-3 with TRBJ2-3; no firm D call. The CDR3 length is 13 residues. V dropped 3 bases and J dropped 4 bases, with 8 bases sitting between them. Germline assignment: CDR1 SGHTA and CDR2 FQGTGA. The CDR3 bases are TGTGCCAGCAGCTTCCCCCACTCAGATACGCAGTATTTT. Residues: CASSFPHSDTQYF.

The chain couples TRBV19 to TRBJ1-2, with 7 bases that match TRBD1. CDR3 size: 14 residues. Germline trimming cut 4 bases from V and 3 bases from J; bases unmatched to any gene: 5. The germline gives CDR1 LNHDA, CDR2 SQIVND (reference sequence). DNA of the CDR3: TGTGCCAGTAGTAGGGCCGGGACAGACTATGGCTACACCTTC. It translates to CASSRAGTDYGYTF.

This clone occurred many times. The chain combines TRBV6-2 or TRBV6-3 with TRBJ1-1; D might be TRBD1 (5 bases). The CDR3 spans 14 residues. The germline V gene encodes CDR1 MNHEY and CDR2 SVGEGT. V was trimmed by 2 bases and J by 4 bases, leaving 11 bases between them. As DNA, the CDR3 is TGTGCCAGCAGTTACCGAGACAGTAGCACTGAAGCTTTCTTT. Protein sequence: CASSYRDSSTEAFF.

This clone was observed a single time. The rearrangement links TRBV7-9 to TRBJ2-3; 7 bases are a match to TRBD2. Germline CDR1 and CDR2: SEHNR and FQNEAQ (reference sequence). This CDR3 is built from 17 residues. V lost 1 base, J lost 3 bases, and 10 bases stayed unmatched. The CDR3 DNA is TGTGCCAGCAGCTTAGGTGCGGCGGGGGACGATACAGATACGCAGTATTTT. Its protein is CASSLGAAGDDTDTQYF. Full variable domain (remainder filled in from reference TRBV7-9 and TRBJ2-3): DTGVSQNPRHKITKRGQNVTFRCDPISEHNRLYWYRQTLGQGPEFLTYFQNEAQLEKSRLLSDRFSAERPKGSFSTLEIQRTEQGDSAMYLCASSLGAAGDDTDTQYFGPGTRLTVL.

The chain is built from TRBV19 and TRBJ2-7, with 15 bases that match TRBD2. The CDR3 is 16 residues long. Germline V CDR1 and CDR2: LNHDA, SQIVND (reference sequence). Trimming took 4 bases from V and 1 from J; bases not matched to a gene: 2. The CDR3 here is CASSRTSGGGSYEQYF. The DNA for the CDR3 is TGTGCCAGTAGTAGGACTAGCGGGGGGGGGTCCTACGAGCAGTACTTC.

The V gene is TRBV6-5, the J gene TRBJ2-3; no reliable D call. From germline, CDR1 is MNHEY and CDR2 SVGAGI. This CDR3 is 13 amino acids long. V lost 2 bases and J lost 2, with 5 bases in between. The CDR3: CASSYPFTDTQYF. For the CDR3, the DNA is TGTGCCAGCAGTTACCCTTTCACAGATACGCAGTATTTT.

This clone was seen a single time. The chain combines TRBV30 with TRBJ1-4, with 9 positions matching TRBD1. The germline gives CDR1 GTSNPN, CDR2 SVGIG (reference sequence). The V segment lost 5 bases and the J segment 7 bases; nucleotides outside the gene matches: 8. The CDR3 has 14 residues. CDR3 sequence reads: CAWGTGTGSEKLFF. The CDR3 nucleotides read TGTGCCTGGGGTACCGGGACAGGGAGTGAAAAACTGTTTTTT.